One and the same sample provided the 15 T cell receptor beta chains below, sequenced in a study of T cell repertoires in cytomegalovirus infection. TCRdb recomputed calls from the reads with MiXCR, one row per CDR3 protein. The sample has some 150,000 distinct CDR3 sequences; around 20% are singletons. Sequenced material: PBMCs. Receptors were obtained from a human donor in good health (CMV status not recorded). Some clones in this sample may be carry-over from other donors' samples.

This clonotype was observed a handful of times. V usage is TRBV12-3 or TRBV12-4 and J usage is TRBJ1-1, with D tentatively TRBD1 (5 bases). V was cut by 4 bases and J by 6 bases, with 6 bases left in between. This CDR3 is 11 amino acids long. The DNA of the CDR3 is TGTGCCAGCAGTTGGGGCTCTGAAGCTTTCTTT. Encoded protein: CASSWGSEAFF.

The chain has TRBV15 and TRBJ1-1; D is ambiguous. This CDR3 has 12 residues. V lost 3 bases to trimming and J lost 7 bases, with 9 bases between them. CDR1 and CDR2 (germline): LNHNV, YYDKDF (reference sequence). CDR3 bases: TGTGCCACCAGCAGGGTGGATGGTGAAGCTTTCTTT. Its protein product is CATSRVDGEAFF.

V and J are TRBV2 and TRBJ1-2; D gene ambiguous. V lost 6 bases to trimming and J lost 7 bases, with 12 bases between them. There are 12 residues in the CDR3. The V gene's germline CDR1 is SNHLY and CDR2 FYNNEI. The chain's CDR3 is CASRRADGGYTF. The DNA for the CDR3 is TGTGCCAGCAGGCGGGCAGATGGTGGCTACACCTTC.

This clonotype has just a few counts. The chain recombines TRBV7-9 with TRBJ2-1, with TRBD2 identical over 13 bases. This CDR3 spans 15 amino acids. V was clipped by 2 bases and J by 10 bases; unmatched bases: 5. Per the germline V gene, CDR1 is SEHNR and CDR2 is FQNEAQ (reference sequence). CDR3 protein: CASSLLGLAGAEQFF. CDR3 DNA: TGTGCCAGCAGCTTACTAGGACTAGCGGGAGCCGAGCAGTTCTTC. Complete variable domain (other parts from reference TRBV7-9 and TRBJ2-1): DTGVSQNPRHKITKRGQNVTFRCDPISEHNRLYWYRQTLGQGPEFLTYFQNEAQLEKSRLLSDRFSAERPKGSFSTLEIQRTEQGDSAMYLCASSLLGLAGAEQFFGPGTRLTVL.

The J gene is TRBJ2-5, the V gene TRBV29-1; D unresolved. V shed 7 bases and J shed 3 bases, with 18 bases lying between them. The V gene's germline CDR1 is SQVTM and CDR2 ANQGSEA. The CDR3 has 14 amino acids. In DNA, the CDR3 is TGCAGCGGCCGGACGGACCAACGTAAAGAGACCCAGTACTTC. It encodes CSGRTDQRKETQYF.

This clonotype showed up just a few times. The CDR3 protein is CASSEGTTNEKLFF. The CDR3, as DNA: TGTGCCAGCAGTGAGGGAACAACTAATGAAAAACTGTTTTTT. J is TRBJ1-4 and V is TRBV2; no definite D call. Germline assignment: CDR1 SNHLY and CDR2 FYNNEI. This CDR3 contains 14 residues. Trimming left V 3 bases short and J 0 bases short, with 5 bases between.

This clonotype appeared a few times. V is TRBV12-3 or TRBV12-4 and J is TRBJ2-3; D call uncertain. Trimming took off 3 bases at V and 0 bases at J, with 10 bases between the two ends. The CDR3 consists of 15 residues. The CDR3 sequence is CASSLYGPSTDTQYF. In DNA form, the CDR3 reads TGTGCCAGCAGTTTGTACGGGCCTAGCACAGATACGCAGTATTTT.

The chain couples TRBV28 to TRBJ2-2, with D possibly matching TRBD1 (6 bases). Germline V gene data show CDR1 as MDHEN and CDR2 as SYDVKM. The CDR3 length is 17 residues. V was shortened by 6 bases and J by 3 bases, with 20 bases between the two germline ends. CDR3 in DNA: TGTGCCAGCAGCCTCATTATAGGGGGTTCGGACACCGGGGAGCTGTTTTTT. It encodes CASSLIIGGSDTGELFF.

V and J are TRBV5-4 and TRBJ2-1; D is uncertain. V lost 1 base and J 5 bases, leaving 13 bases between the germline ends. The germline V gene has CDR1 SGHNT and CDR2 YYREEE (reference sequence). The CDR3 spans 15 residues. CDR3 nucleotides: TGTGCCAGCAGCTTGAGTCATCCGGACGACAATGAGCAGTTCTTC. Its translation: CASSLSHPDDNEQFF.

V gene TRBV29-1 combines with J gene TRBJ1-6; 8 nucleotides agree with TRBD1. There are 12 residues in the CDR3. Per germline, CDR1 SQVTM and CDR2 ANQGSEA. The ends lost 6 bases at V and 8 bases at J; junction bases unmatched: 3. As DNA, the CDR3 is TGCAGCGTCCAGACAGGGGATTCACCCCTCCACTTT. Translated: CSVQTGDSPLHF.

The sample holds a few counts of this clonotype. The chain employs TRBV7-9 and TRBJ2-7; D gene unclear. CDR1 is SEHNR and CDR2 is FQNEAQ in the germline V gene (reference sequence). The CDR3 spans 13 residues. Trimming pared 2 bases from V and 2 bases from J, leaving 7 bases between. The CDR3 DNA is TGTGCCAGCAGCTTAATGGTAGCCTACGAGCAGTACTTC. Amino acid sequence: CASSLMVAYEQYF.

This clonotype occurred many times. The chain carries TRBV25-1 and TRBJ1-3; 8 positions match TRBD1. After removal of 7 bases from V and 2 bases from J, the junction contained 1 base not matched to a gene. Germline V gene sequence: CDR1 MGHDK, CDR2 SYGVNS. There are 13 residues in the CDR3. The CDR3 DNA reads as TGTGCCAGCATGGACAGGGCTGGAAACACCATATATTTT. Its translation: CASMDRAGNTIYF.

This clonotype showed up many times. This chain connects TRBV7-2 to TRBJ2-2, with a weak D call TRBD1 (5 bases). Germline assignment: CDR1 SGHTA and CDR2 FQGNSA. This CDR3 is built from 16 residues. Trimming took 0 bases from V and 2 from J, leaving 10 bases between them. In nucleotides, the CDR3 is TGTGCCAGCAGCTTAGCGCTAGGGGTCAACACCGGGGAGCTGTTTTTT. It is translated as CASSLALGVNTGELFF. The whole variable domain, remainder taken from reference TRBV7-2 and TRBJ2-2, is GAGVSQSPSNKVTEKGKDVELRCDPISGHTALYWYRQSLGQGLEFLIYFQGNSAPDKSGLPSDRFSAERTGGSVSTLTIQRTQQEDSAVYLCASSLALGVNTGELFFGEGSRLTVL.

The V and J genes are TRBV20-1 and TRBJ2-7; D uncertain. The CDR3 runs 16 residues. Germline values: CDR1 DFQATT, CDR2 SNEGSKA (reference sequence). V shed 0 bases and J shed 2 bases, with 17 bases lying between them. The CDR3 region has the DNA TGCAGTGCTAGAGATTGGGGAAAGTTAGACCCCTACGAGCAGTACTTC. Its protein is CSARDWGKLDPYEQYF.

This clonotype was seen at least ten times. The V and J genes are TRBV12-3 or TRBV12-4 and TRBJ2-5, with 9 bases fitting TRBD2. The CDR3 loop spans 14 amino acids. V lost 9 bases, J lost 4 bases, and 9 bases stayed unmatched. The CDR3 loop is CASLLRGGGETQYF. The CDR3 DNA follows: TGTGCCAGTTTGTTGCGGGGGGGCGGAGAGACCCAGTACTTC.